The T cell receptor beta chain described here comes from a study of T cell responses to AZD1222 COVID-19 vaccine. This CDR3 spans 14 amino acids. The V and J ends lost 4 bases and 4 bases, in that order; junction bases with no gene match: 6. CDR1 and CDR2 (germline): SGHKS, YYEKEE (reference sequence). The repertoire was sequenced with immunoSEQ multiplex PCR; TCRdb's copy has only in-frame clones and lacks some. There are 110,000 to 150,000 clones in the sample; 80% to 95% occur only once, and about 3.5% lies in the top ten. The material was peripheral blood, obtained on day 0 of AZD1222 vaccination. The receptor's source is an adult in good health. The chain couples TRBV5-5 to TRBJ1-2; TRBD1 aligns across 8 bases. CDR3 nucleotides: TGTGCCAGCAGCATAGCAGGGGGCTCCTATGGCTACACCTTC. This sequence encodes CASSIAGGSYGYTF.